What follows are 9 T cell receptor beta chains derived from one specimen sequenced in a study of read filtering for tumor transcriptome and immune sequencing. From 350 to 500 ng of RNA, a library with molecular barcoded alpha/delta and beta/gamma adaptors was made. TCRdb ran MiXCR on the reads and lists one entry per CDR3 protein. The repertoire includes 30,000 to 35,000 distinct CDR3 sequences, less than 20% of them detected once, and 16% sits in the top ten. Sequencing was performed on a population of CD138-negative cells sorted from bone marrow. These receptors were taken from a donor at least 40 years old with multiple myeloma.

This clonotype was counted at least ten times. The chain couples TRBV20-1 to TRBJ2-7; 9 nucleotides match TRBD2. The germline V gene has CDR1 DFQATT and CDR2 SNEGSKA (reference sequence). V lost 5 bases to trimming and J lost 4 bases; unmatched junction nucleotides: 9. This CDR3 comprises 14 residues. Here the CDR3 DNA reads TGCAGTGCTCGCCCGGGGACTAGCTTGTACGAGCAGTACTTC. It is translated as CSARPGTSLYEQYF.

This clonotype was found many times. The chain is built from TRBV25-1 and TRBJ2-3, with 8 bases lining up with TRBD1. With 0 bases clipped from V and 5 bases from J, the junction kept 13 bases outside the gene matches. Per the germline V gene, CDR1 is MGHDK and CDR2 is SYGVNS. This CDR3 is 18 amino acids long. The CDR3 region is CASSEYIWDRQRVDTQYF. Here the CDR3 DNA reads TGTGCCAGCAGTGAATATATCTGGGACAGGCAGAGAGTAGATACGCAGTATTTT. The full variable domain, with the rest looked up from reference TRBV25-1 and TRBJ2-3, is EADIYQTPRYLVIGTGKKITLECSQTMGHDKMYWYQQDPGMELHLIHYSYGVNSTEKGDLSSESTVSRIRTEHFPLTLESARPSHTSQYLCASSEYIWDRQRVDTQYFGPGTRLTVL.

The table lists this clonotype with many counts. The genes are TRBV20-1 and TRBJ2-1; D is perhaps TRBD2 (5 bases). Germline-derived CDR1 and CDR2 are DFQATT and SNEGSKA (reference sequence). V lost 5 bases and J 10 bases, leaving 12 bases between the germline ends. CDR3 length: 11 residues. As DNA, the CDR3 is TGCAGTGCTCCAGCCGGGATCGAGCAGTTCTTC. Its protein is CSAPAGIEQFF.

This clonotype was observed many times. CDR3 loop: CASSYSTAGEEAFF. The DNA of the CDR3 is TGTGCCAGCAGTTACTCGACGGCTGGCGAGGAAGCTTTCTTT. The rearrangement joins TRBV6-5 to TRBJ1-1; D is undetermined. This CDR3 has 14 amino acids. Trimming cost V 0 bases and J 8 bases, with 13 bases left between them. Germline-derived CDR1 and CDR2 are MNHEY and SVGAGI.

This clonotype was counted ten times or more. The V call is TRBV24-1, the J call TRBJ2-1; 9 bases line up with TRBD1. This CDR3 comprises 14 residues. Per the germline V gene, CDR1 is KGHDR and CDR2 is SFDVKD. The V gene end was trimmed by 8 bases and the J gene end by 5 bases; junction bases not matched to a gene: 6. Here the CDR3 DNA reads TGTGCCACCAACGGGACAGGGAATGACAATGAGCAGTTCTTC. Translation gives CATNGTGNDNEQFF.

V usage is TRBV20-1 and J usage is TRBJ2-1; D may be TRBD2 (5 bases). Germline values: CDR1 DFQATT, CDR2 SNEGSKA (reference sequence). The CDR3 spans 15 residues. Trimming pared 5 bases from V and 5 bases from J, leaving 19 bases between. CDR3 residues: CSADWTSGSHNEQFF. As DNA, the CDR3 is TGCAGTGCTGATTGGACCAGCGGATCCCACAATGAGCAGTTCTTC.

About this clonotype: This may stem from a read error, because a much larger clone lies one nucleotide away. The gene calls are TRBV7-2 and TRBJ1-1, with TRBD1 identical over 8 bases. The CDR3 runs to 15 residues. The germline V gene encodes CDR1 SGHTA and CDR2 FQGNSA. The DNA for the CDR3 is TGTGCCAGCGGCTTAGTTTACAGGGGGGAATCTGAAGCTTTCTTT. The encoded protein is CASGLVYRGESEAFF.

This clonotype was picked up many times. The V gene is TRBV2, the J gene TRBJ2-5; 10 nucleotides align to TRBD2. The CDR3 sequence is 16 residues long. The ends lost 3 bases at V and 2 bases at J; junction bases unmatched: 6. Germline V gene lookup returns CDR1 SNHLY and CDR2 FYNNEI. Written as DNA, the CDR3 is TGTGCCAGCAGTGAGGAACTAGCGGGGAGACAAGAGACCCAGTACTTC. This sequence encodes CASSEELAGRQETQYF.

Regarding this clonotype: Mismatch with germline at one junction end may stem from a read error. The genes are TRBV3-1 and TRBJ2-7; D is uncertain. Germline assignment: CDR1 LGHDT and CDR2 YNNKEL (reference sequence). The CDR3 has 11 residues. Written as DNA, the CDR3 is TGTGACAGCAGCCACCACCATGAGCAGTACTTC. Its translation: CDSSHHHEQYF.